This T cell receptor beta chain was observed in a study of CD8 T cells in Susac syndrome. TEMRA cells were FACS-enriched, with CD8+ and CD4+ T cells isolated negatively. Trimming stripped 5 bases from V and 2 bases from J, with 19 bases between. There are 17 residues in the CDR3. CDR1 and CDR2 from the germline V gene are SGHTA and FQGNSA. The authors reverse transcribed roughly 0.5 to 1 ug RNA with random hexamers. An immunoSEQ multiplex PCR generated amplified TCR beta CDR3 products spanning 54 Vbeta and 13 Jbeta. TCRdb reprocessed the immunoSEQ multiplex PCR reads with MiXCR, giving one entry per CDR3 protein. The sample has roughly 330,000 distinct CDR3 sequences, about 92% seen once; the top ten hold 0.06% to 0.075%.

Material: CD4+ T cells from PBMCs. The chain couples TRBV7-2 to TRBJ1-5, with a possible D match to TRBD1 (6 bases). The sequence was obtained from a human donor with multiple sclerosis. CDR3 loop: CASSHRAGGIGNQPQHF. The DNA for the CDR3 is TGTGCCAGCAGCCACAGGGCCGGGGGAATTGGCAATCAGCCCCAGCATTTT.